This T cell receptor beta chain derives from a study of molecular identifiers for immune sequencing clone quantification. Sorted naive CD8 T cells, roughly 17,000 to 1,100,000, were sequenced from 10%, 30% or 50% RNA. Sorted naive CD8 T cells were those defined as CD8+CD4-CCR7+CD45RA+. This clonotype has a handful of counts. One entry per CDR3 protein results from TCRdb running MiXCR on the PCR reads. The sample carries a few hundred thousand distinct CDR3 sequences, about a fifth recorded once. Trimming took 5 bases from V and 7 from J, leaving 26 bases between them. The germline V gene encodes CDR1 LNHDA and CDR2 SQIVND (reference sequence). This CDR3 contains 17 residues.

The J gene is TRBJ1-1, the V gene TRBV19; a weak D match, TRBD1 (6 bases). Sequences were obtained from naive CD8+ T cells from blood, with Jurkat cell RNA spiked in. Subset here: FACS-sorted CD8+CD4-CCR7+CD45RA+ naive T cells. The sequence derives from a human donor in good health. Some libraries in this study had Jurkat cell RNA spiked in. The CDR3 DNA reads TGTGCCAGTAGTTTTCACCCACAGGGCCCTGGGTACCTTGAAGCTTTCTTT. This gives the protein CASSFHPQGPGYLEAFF.